This T cell receptor beta chain was captured by sequencing in a study of blood T cell repertoires in COVID-19. Looking at the study overall: COVID-19 samples collected from the United States, Italy and Spain covered acute and convalescent phases. PBMCs, B-cell-depleted T cells, or T cells were the source of the cDNA or gDNA that made up the material.

Trimming cost V 1 base and J 2 bases, with 6 bases left between them. Germline CDR1 is SGHAT and CDR2 is FQNNGV. The CDR3 runs to 13 residues. Source study methods: Estimation of nucleated cell counts relied on the amplification of reference gene primers. This table comes from immunoSEQ multiplex PCR, and its TCRdb copy is limited to in-frame clones, with some not included. The DNA was the basis for D and trimming; V, J and clone size are from that table. The sample includes under 20,000 clones, under 90% of them seen just once. Material: peripheral blood. This TCR came from a man older than 75 with acute or convalescent COVID-19. This chain links TRBV11-2 with TRBJ2-7; D is ambiguous. The CDR3 sequence: CASSLAPTYEQYF. Written as DNA, the CDR3 is TGTGCCAGCAGCTTAGCCCCCACCTACGAGCAGTACTTC.